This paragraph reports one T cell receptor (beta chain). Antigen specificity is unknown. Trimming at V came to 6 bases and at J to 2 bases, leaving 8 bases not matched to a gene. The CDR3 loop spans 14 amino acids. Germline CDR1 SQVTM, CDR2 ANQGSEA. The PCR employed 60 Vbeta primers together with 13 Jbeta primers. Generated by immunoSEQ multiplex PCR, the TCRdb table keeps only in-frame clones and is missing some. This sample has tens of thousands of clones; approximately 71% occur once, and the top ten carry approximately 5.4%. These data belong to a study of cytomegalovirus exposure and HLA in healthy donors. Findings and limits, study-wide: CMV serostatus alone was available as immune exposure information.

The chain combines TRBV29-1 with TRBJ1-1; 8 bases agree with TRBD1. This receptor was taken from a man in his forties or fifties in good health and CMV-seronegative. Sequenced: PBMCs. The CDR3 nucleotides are TGCAGCGTCGGACACAGGGGGGAAAACACTGAAGCTTTCTTT. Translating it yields CSVGHRGENTEAFF. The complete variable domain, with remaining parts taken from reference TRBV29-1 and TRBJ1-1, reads SAVISQKPSRDICQRGTSLTIQCQVDSQVTMMFWYRQQPGQSLTLIATANQGSEATYESGFVIDKFPISRPNLTFSTLTVSNMSPEDSSIYLCSVGHRGENTEAFFGQGTRLTVV.